The clone carrying this T cell receptor (beta chain) was picked up a small number of times. The entry originates in a study of T cells after yellow fever vaccination. Overall study: It was SMART-Seq v4 Ultra Low Input that prepared the fractions with low cell numbers.

Germline V gene sequence: CDR1 SNHLY, CDR2 FYNNEI. This CDR3 is built from 14 residues. V was trimmed by 7 bases and J by 6 bases, leaving 19 bases between them. Each CDR3 protein gets one entry after TCRdb re-called the 5' RACE reads with MiXCR. The sample shows hundreds of thousands of distinct CDR3 sequences, 9% to 15% of them seen only once. This clonotype was obtained from a man younger than 40 who received the YFV17D yellow fever vaccine. The chain combines TRBV2 with TRBJ2-7, with D tentatively TRBD1 (6 bases). The input for sequencing was PBMCs, taken on the day of the yellow fever booster vaccination. The CDR3, as DNA: TGTGCCAGCACGACGAGTCTCCAGGGGAGCGAGCAGTACTTC. Translating gives CASTTSLQGSEQYF.